Listed below are T cell receptor beta chains from one sample, sequenced in a study of blood T cell repertoires in COVID-19. Assay used: immunoSEQ multiplex PCR; TCRdb lists only in-frame clones, some missing. The table has approximately 350,000 clones, 70% to 90% seen once; the top ten hold 3%. The sample taken for sequencing was peripheral blood. Receptors were obtained from a woman in her 30s with COVID-19, enrolled during active disease. CDR3s include the opening cysteine and the closing phenylalanine or tryptophan. Fields, in order: V gene, J gene, clone size, D gene, CDR3 DNA, CDR3 protein. The D gene is left open where the match is weak. Size values are once, few and many counts, or a class for expanded clones, and some rows have none.

>TRBV19|TRBJ1-1|few|TRBD1
TGTGCCAGCCACGACAGGGGAAGAGGGGGGACTGAAGCTTTCTTT
CASHDRGRGGTEAFF
>TRBV27|TRBJ2-5|-|-
TGTGCCAGCAGTTTAGTCCGGGGGGAGACCCAGTACTTC
CASSLVRGETQYF
>TRBV4-3|TRBJ2-5|-|TRBD2
TGCGCCAGCAGCCAGGAATCTAGCGGGAGCCGAGAGACCCAGTACTTC
CASSQESSGSRETQYF
>TRBV28|TRBJ2-7|once|TRBD1
TGTGCCAGCAGTTTCCCCCGGGACAGGGCTGACGACGAGCAGTACTTC
CASSFPRDRADDEQYF
>TRBV6-2/TRBV6-3|TRBJ2-5|-|TRBD2
TGTGCCAGCAGTTATGGACGTGACATGACGGGAGGGGAGACCCAGTACTTC
CASSYGRDMTGGETQYF
>TRBV7-2|TRBJ1-5|-|-
TGTGCCAGCAGCTTATCAGGGGCCAATCAGCCCCAGCATTTT
CASSLSGANQPQHF
>TRBV6-2/TRBV6-3|TRBJ2-3|-|TRBD2
TGTGCCAGCAGTTTGGGGTTGGTAGCGGGGGGGAACACAGATACGCAGTATTTT
CASSLGLVAGGNTDTQYF
>TRBV15|TRBJ2-3|-|-
TGTGCCACCAGCAGAGATTATCCTAGCACAGATACGCAGTATTTT
CATSRDYPSTDTQYF
>TRBV29-1|TRBJ2-7|-|TRBD1
TGCAGCGTTGGTAAGGGGACAGGGTGGAGGTACGAGCAGTACTTC
CSVGKGTGWRYEQYF
>TRBV7-2|TRBJ2-1|-|-
TGTGCCAGCAGCCCAACGGGTTCCTACAATGAGCAGTTCTTC
CASSPTGSYNEQFF
>TRBV19|TRBJ1-1|once|-
TGTGCCAGTAGTATAGTTCCAGGCCGAGGGGAAGCTTTCTTT
CASSIVPGRGEAFF
>TRBV29-1|TRBJ1-1|-|TRBD1
TGCAGCGTTGCGGGACAGGGAGGGATGAACACTGAAGCTTTCTTT
CSVAGQGGMNTEAFF
>TRBV7-9|TRBJ2-7|-|-
TGTGCCAGCAGCTTAGGGACAGCTTACGAGCAGTACTTC
CASSLGTAYEQYF
>TRBV7-2|TRBJ2-2|-|TRBD1
TGTGCCAGCAGCTCCCTTCTCCTACCGGGACAGGGGGGCCCCGGGGAGCTGTTTTTT
CASSSLLLPGQGGPGELFF
>TRBV27|TRBJ2-1|-|TRBD1
TGTGCCAGCAGTTTATCTGACAGGGTAGGTGAGCAGTTCTTC
CASSLSDRVGEQFF
>TRBV5-6|TRBJ1-1|once|-
TGTGCCAGCAGCTTGCTCCGGAGTGTGACTGAAGCTTTCTTT
CASSLLRSVTEAFF
>TRBV5-4|TRBJ2-1|few|TRBD2
TGTGCCAGCAGCTCCTCTAGCGGTGAGCAGTTCTTC
CASSSSSGEQFF
>TRBV19|TRBJ1-5|-|TRBD1
TGTGCCAGTAGTACTTACCCGGGACAGAATCAGCCCCAGCATTTT
CASSTYPGQNQPQHF
>TRBV5-5|TRBJ2-7|-|TRBD2
TGTGCCAGCAGCCCGGACGTGGGACTAGCGGGGGGTTTCTCCTACGAGCAGTACTTC
CASSPDVGLAGGFSYEQYF
>TRBV11-2|TRBJ2-5|-|-
TGTGCCAGCAGCTTAGTATCGGGGGGCGGTAAGACCCAGTACTTC
CASSLVSGGGKTQYF
>TRBV29-1|TRBJ2-1|once|-
TGCAGCGTTGAATCAGGGATCAATGAGCAGTTCTTC
CSVESGINEQFF
>TRBV7-9|TRBJ2-7|-|-
TGTGCCAGCGACTTAACTAGCCAGGGATTTTCCTACGAGCAGTACTTC
CASDLTSQGFSYEQYF
>TRBV7-9|TRBJ2-3|-|TRBD1
TGTGCCAGCAGCTTGTCCGGGACAGAGGACACAGATACGCAGTATTTT
CASSLSGTEDTDTQYF
>TRBV27|TRBJ2-7|-|TRBD2
TGTGCCAGCAGTCTTTCAGCGGGGGGGAGCTACGAGCAGTACTTC
CASSLSAGGSYEQYF
>TRBV9|TRBJ2-1|-|TRBD2
TGTGCCAGCAGCACTCGGACTAGCGGGAGTCTGAATGAGCAGTTCTTC
CASSTRTSGSLNEQFF
>TRBV2|TRBJ2-5|-|TRBD1
TGTGCCAGCAGGGGACCGGGACAGAATCAAGAGACCCAGTACTTC
CASRGPGQNQETQYF
>TRBV6-2/TRBV6-3|TRBJ2-1|-|-
TGTGCCAGCAGTTACTTCGTGGGAGAGGTTTACAATGAGCAGTTCTTC
CASSYFVGEVYNEQFF
>TRBV19|TRBJ2-5|-|-
TGTGCCAGTAGTGGGGGGGGCTACCAAGAGACCCAGTACTTC
CASSGGGYQETQYF
>TRBV2|TRBJ1-5|-|TRBD1
TGTGCCAGCAGTGGGACAGGGGACAATCAGCCCCAGCATTTT
CASSGTGDNQPQHF
>TRBV24-1|TRBJ2-1|-|TRBD1
TGTGCCACCAGTGAATCGACAGGGTATGAGCAGTTCTTC
CATSESTGYEQFF
>TRBV11-2|TRBJ2-7|-|-
TGTGCCAGCAGCATTGACAGCTCCTACGAGCAGTACTTC
CASSIDSSYEQYF
>TRBV11-2|TRBJ2-4|-|TRBD1
TGTGCCAGCAGCTTAGATGGGGGGACAGGGAACATTCAGTACTTC
CASSLDGGTGNIQYF
>TRBV4-1|TRBJ1-2|-|TRBD1
TGCGCCAGCACCCGTTCGGAGACGCAGGGGGCCGGTGGCTACACCTTC
CASTRSETQGAGGYTF
>TRBV21-1|TRBJ2-3|once|-
TGTGCCAGCAGGAAACCTACAGGGGTCACAGATACGCAGTATTTT
CASRKPTGVTDTQYF
>TRBV29-1|TRBJ2-2|once|-
TGCAGCGGCGTGTCCACCGGGGAGCTGTTTTTT
CSGVSTGELFF
>TRBV25-1|TRBJ2-5|-|TRBD1
TGTGCCAGCAGTGATGGGACAGCCCTGGCGACCCAGTACTTC
CASSDGTALATQYF
>TRBV11-3|TRBJ1-2|-|-
TGTGCCAGCAGCTTAGATCGTACAGAGCCCTATGGCTACACCTTC
CASSLDRTEPYGYTF
>TRBV7-2|TRBJ2-5|-|-
TGTGCCAGCAGCCCCTTGGGGCGGACCCAGTACTTC
CASSPLGRTQYF
>TRBV10-3|TRBJ1-1|-|TRBD1
TGTGCCATCAGTGAGCCGGACAGGGGACCTGAAGCTTTCTTT
CAISEPDRGPEAFF
>TRBV27|TRBJ2-5|-|TRBD2
TGTGCCAGCAGCATAGCGGGGGGGCCTCAAGAGACCCAGTACTTC
CASSIAGGPQETQYF
>TRBV5-4|TRBJ2-2|-|TRBD2
TGTGCCAGCAGCCATAAAGCGGGAGGGGCCGGGGAGCTGTTTTTT
CASSHKAGGAGELFF
>TRBV7-2|TRBJ2-3|-|-
TGTGCCAGCAGCGGGGGCGGGTATAGGACAGATACGCAGTATTTT
CASSGGGYRTDTQYF
>TRBV5-8|TRBJ2-1|once|TRBD2
TGTGCCAGCAGCTCCGGGACTAGGGAAGGCAATGAGCAGTTCTTC
CASSSGTREGNEQFF
>TRBV10-2|TRBJ1-6|once|TRBD1
TGCGCCAGTCTTATGGACAGGGATTATTCACCCCTCCACTTT
CASLMDRDYSPLHF
>TRBV7-2|TRBJ2-3|-|-
TGTGCCAGCAGCTTCCGGGGAGCCACAGATACGCAGTATTTT
CASSFRGATDTQYF
>TRBV29-1|TRBJ2-1|once|-
TGCAGCGTTTCACAGGTATCCAATGAGCAGTTCTTC
CSVSQVSNEQFF
>TRBV9|TRBJ2-1|-|TRBD2
TGTGCCAGCAGCGTAATGGGACTAGCGGGAGGCTACAATGAGCAGTTCTTC
CASSVMGLAGGYNEQFF
>TRBV7-2|TRBJ1-2|-|TRBD1
TGTGCCAGCAGCTGGGGGCTAGGACAGGGGAACTATGGCTACACCTTC
CASSWGLGQGNYGYTF